A selection of T cell receptor beta chains follows, all from one sample in a study of T cells expressing NK-cell markers. TCRdb re-called the 5' RACE reads and gives one entry per CDR3 protein, without DNA. The table for this sample gives some 340,000 distinct CDR3 sequences. Specimen: blood T cells: a sorted CD56 or NKG2C T cell subset, CD4+ or CD8+ T cells, or bulk PBMC T cells (not recorded which). All receptors derive from a man aged 18-69 years in good health. CDR3s include the opening cysteine and the closing phenylalanine or tryptophan. The order of the fields is J gene, V gene, CDR3 protein.

j_call: TRBJ1-6
v_call: TRBV6-1
cdr3_aa: CASSPKTGNNSPLHF

j_call: TRBJ1-1
v_call: TRBV6-5
cdr3_aa: CASSLGPPVTRTEAFF

j_call: TRBJ2-7
v_call: TRBV3-1
cdr3_aa: CASVKQGAVYEQYF

j_call: TRBJ2-3
v_call: TRBV29-1
cdr3_aa: CSVGGTSGVPYTQYF

j_call: TRBJ1-1
v_call: TRBV18
cdr3_aa: CASSPQRQPNTEAFF

j_call: TRBJ1-2
v_call: TRBV3-1
cdr3_aa: CASSRLEGSYGYTF

j_call: TRBJ2-7
v_call: TRBV6-8
cdr3_aa: CASNQRTSGDEQYF

j_call: TRBJ1-3
v_call: TRBV27
cdr3_aa: CASSRRWLSGNTIYF

j_call: TRBJ2-2
v_call: TRBV27
cdr3_aa: CASSLRVFANTGELFF

j_call: TRBJ1-1
v_call: TRBV5-4
cdr3_aa: CASSLVGGGAFF

j_call: TRBJ2-7
v_call: TRBV4-2
cdr3_aa: CASSQDNRANEYEQYF

j_call: TRBJ2-7
v_call: TRBV4-1
cdr3_aa: CASSQGFQGFSYEQYF

j_call: TRBJ2-2
v_call: TRBV2
cdr3_aa: CASSARRVSSTGELFF

j_call: TRBJ2-3
v_call: TRBV20-1
cdr3_aa: CSADGLVADTQYF

j_call: TRBJ2-6
v_call: TRBV5-1
cdr3_aa: CASSFVSDSSGANVLTF

j_call: TRBJ1-5
v_call: TRBV19
cdr3_aa: CASRPTGISNQPQHF

j_call: TRBJ2-1
v_call: TRBV7-6
cdr3_aa: CASSLQGQGSYNEQFF

j_call: TRBJ2-3
v_call: TRBV19
cdr3_aa: CASSPNRGSTDTQYF

j_call: TRBJ2-1
v_call: TRBV7-2
cdr3_aa: CASSSTVGPVKTSGSYNEQFF

j_call: TRBJ2-4
v_call: TRBV20-1
cdr3_aa: CSVSDDETRHKNIQYF

j_call: TRBJ2-3
v_call: TRBV5-5
cdr3_aa: CASSFYLSSGGTDTQYF

j_call: TRBJ2-3
v_call: TRBV24-1
cdr3_aa: CATSEVTSGGMTDTQYF

j_call: TRBJ2-1
v_call: TRBV20-1
cdr3_aa: CSARDLSGLGTGISYNEQFF

j_call: TRBJ2-5
v_call: TRBV5-5
cdr3_aa: CASSLSRGRRETQYF

j_call: TRBJ2-7
v_call: TRBV12-5
cdr3_aa: CASGLAQTGSYEQYF

j_call: TRBJ2-2
v_call: TRBV5-1
cdr3_aa: CASSLDPLNTGELFF

j_call: TRBJ2-7
v_call: TRBV18
cdr3_aa: CASSPLSARVDYEQYF